Listed here are 2 T cell receptor beta chains from one sample, sequenced in a study of T-cell memory formation after mild COVID-19. One entry per CDR3 protein, called by TCRdb with MiXCR from the 5' RACE reads. The sample lists 150,000 to 200,000 distinct CDR3 sequences, around a tenth occurring once. Sequenced sample: PBMCs or a T cell subset sorted from them (not recorded which). The source of these receptors is a man between 18 and 29 years old who had mild COVID-19 (a few samples of this study predate the infection). Cell type and time point are not known.

The V call is TRBV5-4, the J call TRBJ1-1, with 8 bases identical to TRBD1. Trimming cost V 4 bases and J 6 bases; bases outside gene matches: 8. The CDR3 is 14 amino acids. Germline loops: CDR1 SGHNT, CDR2 YYREEE (reference sequence). The CDR3 protein is CASSRGLRGPEAFF. CDR3 DNA sequence: TGTGCCAGCAGCCGAGGCCTCAGGGGGCCTGAAGCTTTCTTT.

This clonotype was recorded many times. J is TRBJ2-5 and V is TRBV7-2; weak D call: TRBD1 (6 bases). The V gene lost 6 bases and the J gene lost 1 base, with 12 bases spanning the gap. Germline V gives CDR1 SGHTA, CDR2 FQGNSA. The CDR3 runs 14 residues. The CDR3 protein is CASRKDRIQETQYF. For the CDR3, the DNA is TGTGCCAGCAGGAAAGACAGGATCCAAGAGACCCAGTACTTC.